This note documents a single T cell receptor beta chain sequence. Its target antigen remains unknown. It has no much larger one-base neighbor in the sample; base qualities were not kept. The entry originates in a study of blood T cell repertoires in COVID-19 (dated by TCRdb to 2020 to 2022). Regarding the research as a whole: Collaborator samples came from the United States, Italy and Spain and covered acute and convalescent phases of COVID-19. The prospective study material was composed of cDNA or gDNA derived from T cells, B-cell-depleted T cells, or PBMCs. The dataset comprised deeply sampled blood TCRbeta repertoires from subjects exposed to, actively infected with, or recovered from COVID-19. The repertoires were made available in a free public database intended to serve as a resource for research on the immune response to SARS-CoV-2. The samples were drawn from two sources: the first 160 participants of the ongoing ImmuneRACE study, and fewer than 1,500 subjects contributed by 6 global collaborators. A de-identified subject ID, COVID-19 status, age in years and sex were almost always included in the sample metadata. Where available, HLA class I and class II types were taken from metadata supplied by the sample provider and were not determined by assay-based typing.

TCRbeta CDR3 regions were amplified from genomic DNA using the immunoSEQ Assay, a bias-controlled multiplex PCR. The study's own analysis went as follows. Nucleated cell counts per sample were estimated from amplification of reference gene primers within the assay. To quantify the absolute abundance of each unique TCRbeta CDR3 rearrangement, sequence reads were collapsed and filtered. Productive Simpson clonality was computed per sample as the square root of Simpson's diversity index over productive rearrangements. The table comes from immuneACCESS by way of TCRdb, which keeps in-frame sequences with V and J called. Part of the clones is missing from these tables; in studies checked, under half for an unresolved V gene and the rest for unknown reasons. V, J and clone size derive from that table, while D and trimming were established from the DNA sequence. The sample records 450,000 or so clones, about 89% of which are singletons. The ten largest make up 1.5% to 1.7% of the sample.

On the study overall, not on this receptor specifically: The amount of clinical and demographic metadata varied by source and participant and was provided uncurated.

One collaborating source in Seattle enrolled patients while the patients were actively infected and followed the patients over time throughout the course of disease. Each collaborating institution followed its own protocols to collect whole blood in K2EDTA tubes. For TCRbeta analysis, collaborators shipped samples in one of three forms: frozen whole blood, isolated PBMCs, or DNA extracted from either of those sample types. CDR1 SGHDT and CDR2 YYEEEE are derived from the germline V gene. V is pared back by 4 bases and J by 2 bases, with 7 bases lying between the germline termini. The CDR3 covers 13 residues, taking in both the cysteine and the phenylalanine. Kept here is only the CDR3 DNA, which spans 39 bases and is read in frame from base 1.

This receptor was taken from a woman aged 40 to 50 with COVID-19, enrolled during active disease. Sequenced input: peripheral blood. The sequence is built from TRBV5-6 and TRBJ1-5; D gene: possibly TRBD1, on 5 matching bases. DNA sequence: TGTGCCAGCAGCAAGGGGCGCAATCAGCCCCAGCATTTT. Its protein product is CASSKGRNQPQHF.